Listed below are T cell receptor beta chains from one sample, sequenced in a study of blood T cell repertoires in COVID-19. Repertoires were generated with immunoSEQ multiplex PCR, while TCRdb's copy carries only in-frame clones and drops some. The data contain 150,000 to 200,000 clones, 80% to 85% of them singletons. Material: peripheral blood. These receptors originate from a woman between 65 and 79 years old with COVID-19, enrolled during active disease. Each CDR3 is given with its conserved first and last residue. The order of the fields is V gene, D gene, clone size, J gene, CDR3 protein, CDR3 DNA. D genes are given only for firm matches. Clone sizes are given selectively: once, few, many, or a class where the clone is expanded.

>TRBV2|TRBD2|-|TRBJ2-1
CASGGLAEFSEQFF
TGTGCCAGCGGAGGACTAGCGGAATTTTCGGAGCAGTTCTTC
>TRBV3-1/TRBV3-2|TRBD1|-|TRBJ2-5
CASSQGQGQETQYF
TGTGCCAGCAGCCAGGGACAGGGGCAAGAGACCCAGTACTTC
>TRBV25-1|-|-|TRBJ1-5
CASSAGSNQPQHF
TGTGCCAGCAGTGCCGGGTCCAATCAGCCCCAGCATTTT
>TRBV28|-|-|TRBJ1-1
CASSSAWTATEAFF
TGTGCCAGCAGTTCTGCCTGGACAGCCACTGAAGCTTTCTTT
>TRBV24-1|-|-|TRBJ2-5
CATSERRGLGETQYF
TGTGCCACCAGTGAACGGAGGGGGCTGGGGGAGACCCAGTACTTC
>TRBV28|TRBD1|-|TRBJ1-2
CASSTGGYYGYTF
TGTGCCAGCAGTACAGGGGGCTACTATGGCTACACCTTC
>TRBV28|TRBD2|-|TRBJ2-1
CASSSLAGPYNEQFF
TGTGCCAGCAGTTCCCTAGCGGGACCCTACAATGAGCAGTTCTTC
>TRBV30|-|-|TRBJ2-5
CAWTSGKETQYF
TGTGCCTGGACCTCAGGGAAAGAGACCCAGTACTTC
>TRBV20-1|-|once|TRBJ1-1
CSVPGETEAFF
TGCAGTGTTCCAGGGGAAACTGAAGCTTTCTTT
>TRBV28|-|-|TRBJ2-2
CASSPAGQGKAGELFF
TGTGCCAGCAGTCCAGCGGGGCAGGGGAAAGCCGGGGAGCTGTTTTTT
>TRBV3-1/TRBV3-2|-|-|TRBJ2-6
CASSYRVSGANVLTF
TGTGCCAGCAGCTACAGGGTGTCCGGGGCCAACGTCCTGACTTTC
>TRBV18|-|-|TRBJ2-3
CASHRDLTDTQYF
TGTGCCAGCCACCGGGACTTAACAGATACGCAGTATTTT
>TRBV6-5|TRBD1|-|TRBJ1-3
CASSSGGVGNTIYF
TGTGCCAGCAGTTCAGGGGGCGTTGGAAACACCATATATTTT
>TRBV5-1|TRBD2|-|TRBJ2-1
CASRGGLAGSYNEQFF
TGCGCCAGCAGGGGAGGACTAGCGGGATCCTACAATGAGCAGTTCTTC